The 28 T cell receptor beta chains given below trace back to one sample, sequenced in a study of shared clonotypes between healthy human individuals (dated by TCRdb to the early 2020s). Receptor libraries were prepared by the immunoSEQ multiplex PCR assay. TCRdb retrieved this table from immuneACCESS and kept in-frame rearrangements only. Not all clones are present; in checked studies, unresolved V genes account for under half, and no reason is known for the remainder. This sample has about 2.1 million clones in its table, and 93% of those were observed once. Under 2% of the sample is taken by the ten largest. CD8 naive samples consisted of CD45RO-negative cells that were positively selected for CCR7, yielding a CD45RA+CCR7+ population without TemRA cells. Sequences were obtained from naive CD8+ T cells from PBMCs. This sample's cell subset or site label indicates: CD45RA+CCR7+. Receptor source: a man aged 18-30 years in good health. Some clones in this sample may be carry-over from other donors' samples.

The V and J genes are TRBV28 and TRBJ1-1; a weak D match, TRBD1 (6 bases). CDR1 MDHEN and CDR2 SYDVKM come from the germline V gene. Trimming removed 6 bases from V and 1 base from J, with 9 bases in between. The CDR3 sequence is 13 residues long. In nucleotides, the CDR3 is TGTGCCAGCAGGTGGGGACAGAACACTGAAGCTTTCTTT. Protein product: CASRWGQNTEAFF.

The rearrangement links TRBV30 to TRBJ1-2; a weak D match, TRBD1 (6 bases). The V and J ends lost 2 bases and 4 bases respectively, with 14 bases between them. The germline CDR1 and CDR2 sequences are GTSNPN and SVGIG (reference sequence). This CDR3 contains 14 residues. The DNA for the CDR3 is TGTGCCTGGAGTCCTACAGGGTCGGCCTATGGCTACACCTTC. Translating it yields CAWSPTGSAYGYTF.

In its sample, this clone was seen once. As DNA, the CDR3 is TGTGCCAGCAGCGTGAGTCAGGTCCCCTCTGGGGCCAACGTCCTGACTTTC. Translated: CASSVSQVPSGANVLTF. This chain uses TRBV9 with TRBJ2-6; unclear D gene. The V gene's germline CDR1 is SGDLS and CDR2 YYNGEE. The ends were cut back, 2 bases at V and 0 bases at J, with 12 bases in the middle. The CDR3 has 17 amino acids.

This chain joins TRBV5-8 and TRBJ2-7; 10 bases agree with TRBD2. The germline V gene has CDR1 SGHTS and CDR2 YDEGEE. V lost 0 bases, J lost 6 bases, and 12 bases stayed unmatched. This CDR3 region has 17 residues. CDR3 sequence reads: CASSLELAGELSGEQYF. DNA for the CDR3: TGTGCCAGCAGCTTGGAGCTAGCGGGAGAGTTGAGCGGCGAGCAGTACTTC. The complete variable domain, with remaining parts taken from reference TRBV5-8 and TRBJ2-7, reads EAGVTQSPTHLIKTRGQQATLRCSPISGHTSVYWYQQALGLGLQFLLWYDEGEERNRGNFPPRFSGRQFPNYSSELNVNALELEDSALYLCASSLELAGELSGEQYFGPGTRLTVT.

This clone was seen a few times. The chain is built from TRBV10-1 and TRBJ1-5; D is ambiguous. Trimming stripped 6 bases from V and 0 bases from J, with 9 bases between. Germline V gene lookup returns CDR1 WNHNN and CDR2 SYGVQD (reference sequence). The CDR3 runs to 14 residues. The CDR3 region has the DNA TGCGCCAGCAGACTTGGAGATAGCAATCAGCCCCAGCATTTT. It codes for CASRLGDSNQPQHF.

This rearrangement joins TRBV4-1 to TRBJ2-5; 8 nucleotides line up with TRBD2. The germline V gene has CDR1 MGHRA and CDR2 YSYEKL. With V trimmed by 5 bases and J by 0 bases, 11 bases remained unmatched. The CDR3 has 17 residues. CDR3 coding DNA: TGCGCCAGCAGCGAATTAGCGGGAAGGGGGTACCAAGAGACCCAGTACTTC. Translating gives CASSELAGRGYQETQYF.

V usage is TRBV19 and J usage is TRBJ2-7; no reliable D call. There are 13 residues in the CDR3. V lost 5 bases and J lost 3, with 11 bases in between. Germline values: CDR1 LNHDA, CDR2 SQIVND (reference sequence). Here the CDR3 reads CASSLSMYYEQYF. CDR3 in DNA: TGTGCCAGTAGTTTAAGCATGTACTACGAGCAGTACTTC.

This rearrangement joins TRBV28 to TRBJ2-1; TRBD2 matches 9 bases. This CDR3 has 18 amino acids. The trim removed 5 bases at V and 5 bases at J, leaving 16 bases unmatched. Germline V gene sequence: CDR1 MDHEN, CDR2 SYDVKM. The CDR3 loop is CASSPYLWREGTDNEQFF. CDR3 nucleotide sequence: TGTGCCAGCAGTCCCTACTTATGGCGGGAGGGTACTGACAATGAGCAGTTCTTC.

The chain combines TRBV28 with TRBJ2-5; 7 bases match TRBD1. Germline CDR1 MDHEN, CDR2 SYDVKM. CDR3 length equals 15 residues. V was pared by 5 bases and J by 1 base, with 7 bases of the junction left unmatched. The CDR3 reads CASSQIQGFQETQYF. The CDR3 bases are TGTGCCAGCAGTCAAATACAGGGGTTCCAAGAGACCCAGTACTTC. Combining the CDR3 with reference TRBV28 and TRBJ2-5 gives the whole variable domain DVKVTQSSRYLVKRTGEKVFLECVQDMDHENMFWYRQDPGLGLRLIYFSYDVKMKEKGDIPEGYSVSREKKERFSLILESASTNQTSMYLCASSQIQGFQETQYFGPGTRLLVL.

This chain connects TRBV4-1 to TRBJ2-7; D perhaps matches TRBD2 (5 bases). V was pared by 1 base and J by 5 bases, with 9 bases between. CDR3 length: 13 residues. The germline gives CDR1 MGHRA, CDR2 YSYEKL. For the CDR3, the DNA is TGCGCCAGCAGCCAAGGCATGGGAGACGAGCAGTACTTC. Amino acid sequence: CASSQGMGDEQYF.

Written as DNA, the CDR3 is TGCGCCAGCAGCAGGACTAGCGGGAGGGTAAGCTCCTACAATGAGCAGTTCTTC. It encodes CASSRTSGRVSSYNEQFF. The chain uses TRBV5-1 and TRBJ2-1, with TRBD2 matching 15 bases. This CDR3 contains 18 residues. CDR1 and CDR2 from the germline V gene are SGHRS and YFSETQ. V trimming: 4 bases; J trimming: 0 bases; junction bases outside the gene matches: 5.

The CDR3 sequence: CASSRPGTLWGRDRETQYF. CDR3 nucleotide sequence: TGTGCCAGCAGCCGACCTGGAACCCTATGGGGGAGGGATCGAGAGACCCAGTACTTC. This chain links TRBV13 with TRBJ2-5, with 7 bases identical to TRBD2. The CDR3 contains 19 residues. Germline trimming cut 5 bases from V and 4 bases from J; bases unmatched to any gene: 22. Looked up from germline, CDR1 is PRHDT and CDR2 is FYEKMQ (reference sequence).

The chain has TRBV21-1 and TRBJ2-1; no check of the table's D call, TRBD2, against the DNA was made. TRBV21-1 is termed a pseudogene. The CDR3 length is 15 residues. The CDR3 spells CASSKSSGRLNEQFF. The CDR3 DNA follows: TGTGCCAGCAGCAAATCTAGCGGGAGGCTCAATGAGCAGTTCTTC.

The genes are TRBV5-1 and TRBJ2-1; TRBD2 matches 13 bases. With 0 bases clipped from V and 6 bases from J, the junction kept 6 bases outside the gene matches. The CDR3 sequence is 17 residues long. Germline V gene sequence: CDR1 SGHRS, CDR2 YFSETQ. CDR3 sequence (DNA): TGCGCCAGCAGCTTGGAATCAGGACTAGCGGGAGTCAATGAGCAGTTCTTC. Residues: CASSLESGLAGVNEQFF.

This chain links TRBV27 with TRBJ1-1; 7 bases are a match to TRBD1. Germline assignment: CDR1 MNHEY and CDR2 SMNVEV (reference sequence). The CDR3 has 16 residues. Germline trimming cut 5 bases from V and 4 bases from J; bases unmatched to any gene: 13. This CDR3 is CASSPMTGRGITEAFF. The DNA of the CDR3 is TGTGCCAGCAGTCCAATGACAGGGAGGGGAATCACTGAAGCTTTCTTT.

The chain carries TRBV29-1 and TRBJ2-7; D is possibly TRBD2 (6 bases). The CDR3 length is 15 residues. Germline V gene data show CDR1 as SQVTM and CDR2 as ANQGSEA. V lost 3 bases and J 1 base, leaving 16 bases between the germline ends. The chain's CDR3 is CSVEGRGMGSYEQYF. DNA of the CDR3: TGCAGCGTTGAGGGGCGGGGAATGGGGTCCTACGAGCAGTACTTC.

This sequence joins TRBV9 and TRBJ2-2; D unclear. The V end was cut by 4 bases, the J end by 0 bases, with 16 bases between. This CDR3 contains 17 residues. Germline V gene lookup returns CDR1 SGDLS and CDR2 YYNGEE. Here the CDR3 reads CASSTSGFQTNTGELFF. As DNA, the CDR3 is TGTGCCAGCAGCACGAGTGGATTCCAAACGAACACCGGGGAGCTGTTTTTT.

The rearrangement uses TRBV9 and TRBJ2-1, with 11 nucleotides matching TRBD2. Germline lookup yields CDR1 SGDLS and CDR2 YYNGEE. CDR3 length: 18 residues. Losses at the gene ends were 4 bases for V and 1 base for J; bases not matched to a gene: 10. The CDR3 spells CASSFRPGTSGSYNEQFF. The CDR3 DNA reads as TGTGCCAGCAGCTTCCGACCCGGGACTAGCGGATCCTACAATGAGCAGTTCTTC. The variable domain in full, with the rest retrieved from reference TRBV9 and TRBJ2-1, is DSGVTQTPKHLITATGQRVTLRCSPRSGDLSVYWYQQSLDQGLQFLIQYYNGEERAKGNILERFSAQQFPDLHSELNLSSLELGDSALYFCASSFRPGTSGSYNEQFFGPGTRLTVL.

The chain uses TRBV6-5 and TRBJ2-1; the D gene is possibly TRBD2 (6 bases). The germline gives CDR1 MNHEY, CDR2 SVGAGI. V lost 5 bases and J lost 2, with 13 bases in between. This CDR3 region has 15 residues. In DNA form, the CDR3 reads TGTGCCAGCAGTCCAGGGAGGCTGGCCTACAATGAGCAGTTCTTC. Translation gives CASSPGRLAYNEQFF.

The chain employs TRBV7-2 and TRBJ1-3; tentatively, D is TRBD1 (6 bases). V was clipped by 4 bases and J by 4 bases, with 11 bases between them. The germline CDR1 and CDR2 sequences are SGHTA and FQGNSA. CDR3 length: 14 amino acids. CDR3 amino acids: CASSSDRIGNTIYF. The CDR3 bases are TGTGCCAGCAGCTCCGACAGGATAGGAAACACCATATATTTT.

V usage is TRBV5-4 and J usage is TRBJ2-3, with D perhaps matching TRBD1 (5 bases). Trimming stripped 6 bases from V and 0 bases from J, with 14 bases between. CDR3 length: 15 residues. The germline V gene has CDR1 SGHNT and CDR2 YYREEE (reference sequence). Here the CDR3 reads CASTFRAASTDTQYF. CDR3 nucleotide sequence: TGTGCCAGCACCTTCAGGGCCGCTAGCACAGATACGCAGTATTTT.

The J gene is TRBJ1-5, the V gene TRBV28, with a tentative D call TRBD1 (5 bases). CDR3 size: 16 residues. Germline V lookup: CDR1 MDHEN, CDR2 SYDVKM. The V gene lost 5 bases and the J gene lost 3 bases, with 17 bases spanning the gap. Here the CDR3 reads CASSPRQKAYNQPQHF. CDR3 bases: TGTGCCAGCAGTCCCAGACAGAAAGCCTACAATCAGCCCCAGCATTTT.

The chain has TRBV11-1 and TRBJ2-7; tentatively, D is TRBD2 (5 bases). The CDR3 runs 14 residues. Germline CDR1 is SGHAT and CDR2 is FQDESV (reference sequence). Trimming pared 8 bases from V and 3 bases from J, leaving 17 bases between. For the CDR3, the DNA is TGTGCCAGCCGCAGCTTTGGGAGCGGCTACGAGCAGTACTTC. Its protein is CASRSFGSGYEQYF.

The V call is TRBV19, the J call TRBJ1-5, with 7 bases fitting TRBD1. CDR3 length: 17 amino acids. The V segment lost 5 bases and the J segment 3 bases; nucleotides outside the gene matches: 13. Germline V CDR1 and CDR2: LNHDA, SQIVND (reference sequence). Here the CDR3 reads CASSFRDSQIPNQPQHF. CDR3 coding DNA: TGTGCCAGTAGTTTTCGGGACAGTCAAATCCCCAATCAGCCCCAGCATTTT.

The rearrangement uses TRBV9 and TRBJ2-7; 7 nucleotides align to TRBD1. After removal of 4 bases from V and 2 bases from J, the junction contained 12 bases not matched to a gene. In germline, CDR1 is SGDLS, CDR2 YYNGEE. The CDR3 runs 16 residues. The CDR3 region has the DNA TGTGCCAGCAGCACCTCGGACAGGAGAGGGGCCTACGAGCAGTACTTC. It encodes CASSTSDRRGAYEQYF. Full variable domain (rest looked up from reference TRBV9 and TRBJ2-7): DSGVTQTPKHLITATGQRVTLRCSPRSGDLSVYWYQQSLDQGLQFLIQYYNGEERAKGNILERFSAQQFPDLHSELNLSSLELGDSALYFCASSTSDRRGAYEQYFGPGTRLTVT.

The chain carries TRBV28 and TRBJ2-6; D gene unclear. This CDR3 has 18 amino acids. Germline V gives CDR1 MDHEN, CDR2 SYDVKM. Trimming removed 2 bases at V and 0 bases at J, with 14 bases between. Here the CDR3 DNA reads TGTGCCAGCAGTTTAGGGCTAGACTCCAGCTCTGGGGCCAACGTCCTGACTTTC. Translated, it gives CASSLGLDSSSGANVLTF.

The rearrangement links TRBV7-2 to TRBJ2-7; 7 bases line up with TRBD1. The CDR3 contains 14 residues. J gave up 5 bases and V 2 bases, and 6 bases lay outside the gene matches. CDR1 is SGHTA, CDR2 FQGNSA, per germline. The CDR3 sequence is CASSLTLGQNEQYF. CDR3 nucleotide sequence: TGTGCCAGCAGCTTAACGCTGGGACAGAACGAGCAGTACTTC.

The chain employs TRBV11-2 and TRBJ2-1, with D perhaps matching TRBD1 (7 bases). Germline values: CDR1 SGHAT, CDR2 FQNNGV. This CDR3 comprises 16 residues. Trimming pared 1 base from V and 2 bases from J, leaving 12 bases between. CDR3 sequence reads: CASSLVSRGAYNEQFF. The CDR3 region has the DNA TGTGCCAGCAGCTTAGTGTCCAGGGGGGCCTACAATGAGCAGTTCTTC.